The 18 T cell receptor beta chains reported below all come from one sample, sequenced in a study of T-cell reconstitution after alpha-beta-depleted transplantation in children. A TCRbeta library incorporating unique molecular identifiers was prepared. TCRdb called the PCR reads again in MiXCR, with one record for every CDR3 protein. The table records 450,000 to 600,000 distinct CDR3 sequences, about a sixth of them present only once. The source material was PBMCs from the stem cell graft donor, sampled from the stem cell graft. The receptors derive from a human donor who donated a stem cell graft to a child with acute lymphoblastic leukemia.

This clonotype was seen more than once but under ten times. The chain employs TRBV6-1 and TRBJ1-2; 8 bases line up with TRBD1. Germline V gene sequence: CDR1 MNHNS, CDR2 SASEGT. Trimming at V came to 5 bases and at J to 2 bases, leaving 7 bases not matched to a gene. CDR3 length equals 15 residues. CDR3 DNA sequence: TGTGCCAGCAGTCAACCTGGGACAGGCAACTATGGCTACACCTTC. This translates into CASSQPGTGNYGYTF.

This chain connects TRBV5-6 to TRBJ2-3; 7 positions agree with TRBD2. The CDR3 extends over 15 amino acids. CDR1 and CDR2 from the germline V gene are SGHDT and YYEEEE. J lost 0 bases, V lost 2 bases, and 3 bases had no gene match. The CDR3 DNA is TGTGCCAGCAGCTTCCCAGCGGGGAGCACAGATACGCAGTATTTT. This translates into CASSFPAGSTDTQYF.

This chain links TRBV5-1 with TRBJ1-2; 8 nucleotides agree with TRBD1. V gave up 0 bases and J gave up 0 bases; unmatched junction bases: 4. Germline V gene data show CDR1 as SGHRS and CDR2 as YFSETQ. The CDR3 has 16 amino acids. This CDR3 reads CASSLGRGLTNYGYTF. In nucleotides, the CDR3 is TGCGCCAGCAGCTTGGGCAGGGGGCTAACTAACTATGGCTACACCTTC.

This clonotype was observed a few times. The chain couples TRBV2 to TRBJ2-5; no clear D gene. The CDR3 contains 13 residues. Germline CDR1 reads SNHLY; CDR2 reads FYNNEI. V was trimmed by 4 bases and J by 4 bases, leaving 10 bases between them. The CDR3 coding sequence is TGTGCCAGCAGTGTCCCCGTCTCAGAGACCCAGTACTTC. Residues: CASSVPVSETQYF.

This clonotype has a handful of counts. Here the CDR3 reads CASSLLAGDRGEQYF. The CDR3, as DNA: TGCGCCAGCTCCCTCCTAGCGGGAGATCGGGGCGAGCAGTACTTC. The gene calls are TRBV5-1 and TRBJ2-7; 10 bases match TRBD2. The CDR3 covers 15 residues. Trimming took 7 bases from V and 6 from J; bases not matched to a gene: 13. Per germline, CDR1 SGHRS and CDR2 YFSETQ.

This clonotype was recorded a few times. At one end the junction does not follow the germline gene, possibly because of a read error. V gene TRBV20-1 combines with J gene TRBJ2-3; TRBD2 agrees at 9 bases. The CDR3 extends over 11 amino acids. Germline V gene sequence: CDR1 DFQATT, CDR2 SNEGSKA (reference sequence). CDR3 nucleotides: TGCAGTGCTAGGTCGTCTAGCGGGGCCCCTTTT. It translates to CSARSSSGAPF.

This chain joins TRBV9 and TRBJ2-5; D gene ambiguous. Germline V lookup: CDR1 SGDLS, CDR2 YYNGEE. V lost 3 bases, J lost 0 bases, and 3 bases lay in between. The CDR3 consists of 12 residues. The CDR3 here is CASSADQETQYF. The CDR3 nucleotides read TGTGCCAGCAGCGCCGACCAAGAGACCCAGTACTTC. The full variable domain, its missing parts supplied by reference TRBV9 and TRBJ2-5, is DSGVTQTPKHLITATGQRVTLRCSPRSGDLSVYWYQQSLDQGLQFLIQYYNGEERAKGNILERFSAQQFPDLHSELNLSSLELGDSALYFCASSADQETQYFGPGTRLLVL.

CDR3 coding DNA: TGTGCCAGCAGTGAAGCGGGTTTTGCCTACAATGAGCAGTTCTTC. Amino acid sequence: CASSEAGFAYNEQFF. The chain joins TRBV2 to TRBJ2-1; D is ambiguous. The CDR3 runs 15 residues. Trimming pared 0 bases from V and 2 bases from J, leaving 8 bases between. Germline values: CDR1 SNHLY, CDR2 FYNNEI.

The V and J genes are TRBV5-1 and TRBJ2-5; D might be TRBD1 (6 bases). The CDR3 is 14 amino acids. V was shortened by 0 bases and J by 1 base, with 7 bases between the two germline ends. Per the germline V gene, CDR1 is SGHRS and CDR2 is YFSETQ. The CDR3 here is CASSLEGGQETQYF. The CDR3 DNA reads TGCGCCAGCAGCTTGGAAGGGGGCCAAGAGACCCAGTACTTC.

CDR3 sequence: CASSFISGRYNEQFF. The CDR3 region has the DNA TGTGCCAGCAGCTTCATTAGCGGGAGGTACAATGAGCAGTTCTTC. The chain couples TRBV7-2 to TRBJ2-1, with 10 bases matching TRBD2. The CDR3 is made up of 15 amino acids. The trim removed 3 bases at V and 4 bases at J, leaving 3 bases unmatched. In germline, CDR1 is SGHTA, CDR2 FQGNSA.

This chain uses TRBV24-1 with TRBJ2-3; weak D call: TRBD1 (6 bases). This CDR3 has 16 residues. Per germline, CDR1 KGHDR and CDR2 SFDVKD. With 5 bases removed from V and 6 bases from J, the gap between germline ends came to 20 bases. The CDR3: CATSGPLQGKSDTQYF. Written as DNA, the CDR3 is TGTGCCACCAGTGGTCCCCTACAGGGTAAATCGGATACGCAGTATTTT.

In this sample, this clonotype turned up once. The V gene is TRBV6-1, the J gene TRBJ2-3; 11 bases are a match to TRBD2. Trimming removed 10 bases from V and 3 bases from J; junction bases left unmatched: 6. Germline CDR1 MNHNS, CDR2 SASEGT. CDR3 length: 14 residues. The CDR3 region is CATQGLAVTDTQYF. In DNA form, the CDR3 reads TGTGCCACCCAGGGACTAGCGGTAACAGATACGCAGTATTTT.

The genes are TRBV12-3 or TRBV12-4 and TRBJ2-7, with 7 bases that match TRBD2. V lost 8 bases to trimming and J lost 3 bases; unmatched junction nucleotides: 25. This CDR3 contains 19 residues. CDR3: CASCEPSRAGRGNIYEQYF. The CDR3 coding sequence is TGTGCCAGCTGTGAACCGAGCCGTGCGGGGAGGGGTAACATCTACGAGCAGTACTTC.

V usage is TRBV12-3 or TRBV12-4 and J usage is TRBJ1-4; D unclear. Trimming cost V 6 bases and J 6 bases, with 17 bases left between them. The CDR3 spans 15 residues. The CDR3 loop is CASSSRVGSYEKLFF. The CDR3 nucleotides read TGTGCCAGCAGCTCCCGGGTGGGGAGCTATGAAAAACTGTTTTTT.

The chain employs TRBV12-3 or TRBV12-4 and TRBJ2-3, with no clear D. The CDR3 runs 15 residues. V shed 3 bases and J shed 3 bases, with 13 bases lying between them. This CDR3 reads CASSLMAHGTDTQYF. As DNA, the CDR3 is TGTGCCAGCAGTTTGATGGCCCACGGGACAGATACGCAGTATTTT.

This clonotype was detected only a few times. In DNA form, the CDR3 reads TGTGCCAGTAGTATATCGGGGGGCGGCTCCTACGAGCAGTACTTC. Amino acid sequence: CASSISGGGSYEQYF. The V gene is TRBV19, the J gene TRBJ2-7, with a possible D match to TRBD2 (7 bases). V was clipped by 2 bases and J by 0 bases, with 11 bases between them. The germline V gene has CDR1 LNHDA and CDR2 SQIVND (reference sequence). The CDR3 loop spans 15 amino acids.

This clonotype showed up just a few times. The chain combines TRBV11-2 with TRBJ2-1; D might be TRBD1 (6 bases). This CDR3 is built from 12 residues. V was pared by 6 bases and J by 10 bases, with 13 bases between. Germline-derived CDR1 and CDR2 are SGHAT and FQNNGV. CDR3 in DNA: TGTGCCAGCAGATTACAGGGATCCGAGCAGTTCTTC. Protein sequence: CASRLQGSEQFF.

The chain links TRBV5-1 to TRBJ2-1; 7 positions agree with TRBD2. J was trimmed by 7 bases and V by 0 bases; bases with no gene match: 7. Germline assignment: CDR1 SGHRS and CDR2 YFSETQ. The CDR3 sequence is 15 residues long. The CDR3 here is CASSLAEGGRNEQFF. The CDR3, as DNA: TGCGCCAGCAGCTTGGCCGAGGGAGGGCGGAATGAGCAGTTCTTC.